This entry features one TCR beta chain sequence. In the original analysis: Quantification of nucleated cells was approximated via reference gene primer amplification. Profiling relied on immunoSEQ multiplex PCR, and the TCRdb table lists in-frame clones only, not all of them. The DNA gave D and trimming, while V, J and clone size come from that table. The sample comprises 50,000 to 65,000 clones, approximately 92% of which are singletons, and around 4.6% rests with the top ten. The CDR3 is made up of 15 amino acids. Germline V lookup: CDR1 SGDLS, CDR2 YYNGEE. V lost 4 bases to trimming and J lost 0 bases; unmatched junction nucleotides: 4. These data belong to a study of blood T cell repertoires in COVID-19. As for the study in general: Acute and convalescent COVID-19 specimens originated in the United States, Italy and Spain. PBMCs, B-cell-depleted T cells, or T cells were the source of the cDNA or gDNA that made up the material.

J is TRBJ1-3 and V is TRBV9, with 7 positions matching TRBD1. The sample was peripheral blood. The sequence came from a man aged 50 or older with active COVID-19. The CDR3 nucleotides read TGTGCCAGCAGCCAAACAGGGGTCTCTGGAAACACCATATATTTT. Translating gives CASSQTGVSGNTIYF.